This is a list of T cell receptor beta chains from one sample in a study of blood T cells in healthy people across ages. TCRdb re-called the 5' RACE reads with MiXCR, one entry per CDR3 protein. The table shows 600,000 to 800,000 distinct CDR3 sequences, with roughly half occurring only once. The sequencing sample was made of blood. These receptors originate from a woman of 80 years or more in good health. Each CDR3 is given with its conserved first and last residue. D genes are given only for firm matches. Clone size, where shown, is once, few, many, or a class for clones that have expanded.

size	D	J	V	CDR3	DNA
.	TRBD2	TRBJ2-4	TRBV5-1	CASSQREFQGIQYF	TGCGCCAGCAGCCAGCGGGAGTTTCAGGGCATTCAGTACTTC
.	.	TRBJ2-2	TRBV4-1	CASSPRRETSNTGELFF	TGCGCCAGCAGCCCCAGAAGGGAGACTTCGAACACCGGGGAGCTGTTTTTT
.	.	TRBJ2-5	TRBV20-1	CSARVGGPSETQYF	TGCAGTGCTAGAGTGGGGGGGCCGTCAGAGACCCAGTACTTC
few	.	TRBJ1-5	TRBV12-3/TRBV12-4	CASSCGGGQPQHF	TGTGCCAGCAGTTGCGGGGGTGGCCAGCCCCAGCATTTT
few	.	TRBJ2-1	TRBV14	CASSFARSSYNEQFF	TGTGCCAGCAGCTTCGCGCGGAGCTCCTACAATGAGCAGTTCTTC
.	TRBD2	TRBJ2-7	TRBV20-1	CSAPRTERGEQYF	TGTAGTGCTCCCCGGACGGAGCGGGGCGAGCAGTACTTC
many	.	TRBJ2-5	TRBV4-2	CASSPGTLYQETQYF	TGTGCCAGCAGTCCCGGGACACTGTACCAAGAGACCCAGTACTTC
many	TRBD2	TRBJ2-7	TRBV28	CASSLPSGRAYEQYF	TGTGCCAGCAGTTTACCCAGCGGGAGAGCCTACGAGCAGTACTTC
.	TRBD1	TRBJ1-2	TRBV5-1	CASSVTGTVDGYTF	TGCGCCAGCAGCGTGACCGGGACAGTGGATGGCTACACCTTC
.	TRBD2	TRBJ2-1	TRBV6-5	CASSYPVAGGGNEQFF	TGTGCCAGCAGTTACCCGGTAGCGGGAGGCGGGAATGAGCAGTTCTTC
.	.	TRBJ1-5	TRBV24-1	CATSVTGSGPQHF	TGTGCCACCAGTGTTACAGGGTCCGGACCCCAGCATTTT
.	.	TRBJ2-7	TRBV4-1	CASSQAGVSYNEQYF	TGCGCCAGCAGCCAAGCAGGGGTGTCCTACAATGAGCAGTACTTC
few	TRBD1	TRBJ1-2	TRBV12-3/TRBV12-4	CASRQGTGGGGYTF	TGTGCCAGCAGACAAGGGACAGGGGGGGGTGGCTACACCTTC
.	.	TRBJ1-2	TRBV21-1	CASSKVNYGYTF	TGTGCCAGCAGCAAGGTTAACTATGGCTACACCTTC
.	.	TRBJ2-1	TRBV20-1	CSARDPRAGGQFF	TGCAGTGCTAGGGATCCCAGGGCTGGGGGGCAGTTCTTC
many	TRBD2	TRBJ2-5	TRBV20-1	CSAIAGETQYF	TGCAGTGCTATAGCGGGTGAGACCCAGTACTTC
once	TRBD1	TRBJ2-7	TRBV12-3/TRBV12-4	CASSFRAGGAMVTSEQYF	TGTGCCAGCAGTTTTAGGGCAGGGGGCGCAATGGTCACCAGCGAGCAGTACTTC
.	.	TRBJ2-7	TRBV15	CATSRDLGTASYEQYF	TGTGCCACCAGCAGAGATCTGGGAACAGCCTCCTACGAGCAGTACTTC
few	.	TRBJ2-5	TRBV5-1	CASSQTGGQETQYF	TGCGCCAGCAGCCAAACAGGCGGTCAAGAGACCCAGTACTTC
many	.	TRBJ2-7	TRBV2	CASGIQGSYEQYF	TGTGCCAGCGGCATACAGGGCTCCTACGAGCAGTACTTC
many	TRBD2	TRBJ2-1	TRBV7-2	CASTKGGGGGYNEQFF	TGTGCCAGCACCAAAGGGGGCGGGGGGGGTTACAATGAGCAGTTCTTC
.	.	TRBJ2-1	TRBV25-1	CASSAPKGGVTVSEQFF	TGTGCCAGCAGCGCGCCCAAAGGGGGGGTGACGGTTAGTGAGCAGTTCTTC
.	.	TRBJ2-3	TRBV7-2	CASSLIPQNRAADTQYF	TGTGCCAGCAGCCTAATCCCCCAGAACAGGGCTGCAGATACGCAGTATTTT
.	TRBD1	TRBJ2-7	TRBV15	CATSREAGGKQYF	TGTGCCACCAGCAGAGAAGCAGGGGGCAAGCAGTACTTC
.	TRBD2	TRBJ2-5	TRBV20-1	CSGLALYQETQYF	TGCAGTGGACTAGCCTTGTACCAAGAGACCCAGTACTTC
once	.	TRBJ1-1	TRBV7-3	CASSFGVLNTEAFF	TGTGCCAGCAGCTTCGGGGTTTTGAACACTGAAGCTTTCTTT
once	TRBD2	TRBJ2-3	TRBV7-9	CASSLDGLAGGGTDTQYF	TGTGCCAGCAGCTTAGATGGACTAGCGGGGGGCGGCACAGATACGCAGTATTTT
.	.	TRBJ2-3	TRBV11-2	CASSVDMRGTQYF	TGTGCCAGCAGCGTCGATATGCGGGGCACGCAGTATTTT
.	TRBD2	TRBJ2-5	TRBV29-1	CSVGASGREETQYF	TGCAGCGTTGGGGCTAGCGGGAGGGAGGAGACCCAGTACTTC
many	TRBD1	TRBJ2-1	TRBV5-1	CASSPGTVTYNEQFF	TGCGCCAGCAGCCCCGGGACAGTGACCTACAATGAGCAGTTCTTC
.	TRBD2	TRBJ2-5	TRBV4-2	CASSPRTSSGETQYF	TGTGCCAGCAGCCCACGGACTAGCAGTGGGGAGACCCAGTACTTC
.	.	TRBJ2-7	TRBV4-2	CASSRLRGSSYEQYF	TGTGCCAGCAGCCGACTGAGGGGTAGCTCCTACGAGCAGTACTTC
.	.	TRBJ2-4	TRBV7-2	CASSLDRILAKNIQYF	TGTGCCAGCAGCCTCGACAGGATATTAGCCAAAAACATTCAGTACTTC
.	.	TRBJ1-6	TRBV11-1	CASSPNMNSPLHF	TGTGCCAGCAGCCCAAACATGAATTCACCCCTCCACTTT
few	.	TRBJ1-1	TRBV25-1	CASSEYVQGGTEAFF	TGTGCCAGCAGTGAATATGTGCAGGGCGGCACTGAAGCTTTCTTT
many	TRBD1	TRBJ2-7	TRBV2	CASSGQGYEQYF	TGTGCCAGCAGCGGACAGGGCTACGAGCAGTACTTC
.	TRBD2	TRBJ2-7	TRBV9	CASSVGASGGVYEQYF	TGTGCCAGCAGCGTAGGTGCTAGCGGGGGGGTGTACGAGCAGTACTTC
many	TRBD2	TRBJ2-3	TRBV28	CASRDTLAGVADTQYF	TGTGCCAGCAGAGACACTTTAGCGGGGGTTGCAGATACGCAGTATTTT
many	TRBD2	TRBJ2-5	TRBV10-3	CAISRGLAGGLQETQYF	TGTGCCATCAGCCGGGGACTAGCGGGAGGCCTCCAAGAGACCCAGTACTTC
many	.	TRBJ2-5	TRBV12-3/TRBV12-4	CASSSTGEQYF	TGTGCCAGCAGTTCCACAGGAGAGCAGTACTTC
.	.	TRBJ1-6	TRBV12-3/TRBV12-4	CASSFSGGSPLHF	TGTGCCAGCAGTTTCTCTGGGGGCTCACCCCTCCACTTT
few	.	TRBJ1-2	TRBV11-2	CASSVYKGAGYTF	TGTGCCAGCAGCGTTTACAAAGGGGCTGGCTACACCTTC
once	.	TRBJ2-5	TRBV9	CASSPPPGVADTQETQYF	TGTGCCAGCAGCCCGCCCCCTGGGGTAGCGGATACTCAAGAGACCCAGTACTTC
many	.	TRBJ2-3	TRBV12-3/TRBV12-4	CASSLERPGRSDTQYF	TGTGCCAGCAGTTTAGAGCGCCCCGGGCGGTCAGATACGCAGTATTTT
.	.	TRBJ1-5	TRBV6-5	CASRAGSRQPQHF	TGTGCCAGCAGGGCAGGGTCAAGACAGCCCCAGCATTTT
few	.	TRBJ2-2	TRBV29-1	CSVESGLNTGELFF	TGCAGCGTTGAGTCGGGACTTAACACCGGGGAGCTGTTTTTT
.	.	TRBJ2-5	TRBV27	CASSWGAANQETQYF	TGTGCCAGCAGTTGGGGGGCAGCGAATCAAGAGACCCAGTACTTC